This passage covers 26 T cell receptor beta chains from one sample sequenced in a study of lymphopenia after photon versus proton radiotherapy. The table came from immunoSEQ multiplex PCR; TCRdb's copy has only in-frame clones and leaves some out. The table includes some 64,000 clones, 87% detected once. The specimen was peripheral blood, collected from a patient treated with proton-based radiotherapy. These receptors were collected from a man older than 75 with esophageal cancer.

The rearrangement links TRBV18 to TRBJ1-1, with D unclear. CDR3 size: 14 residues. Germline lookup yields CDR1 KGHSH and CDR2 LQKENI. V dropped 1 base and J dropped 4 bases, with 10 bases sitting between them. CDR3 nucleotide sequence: TGTGCCAGCTCACCACAGCAGGTTCGCACTGAAGCTTTCTTT. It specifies CASSPQQVRTEAFF.

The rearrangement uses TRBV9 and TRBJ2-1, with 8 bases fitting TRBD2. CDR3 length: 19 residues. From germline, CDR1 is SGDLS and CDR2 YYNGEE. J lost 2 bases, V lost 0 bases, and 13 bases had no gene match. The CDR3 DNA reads TGTGCCAGCAGCGTAGGTTTCGGCCTAGCGGGCCAAACCTACAATGAGCAGTTCTTC. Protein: CASSVGFGLAGQTYNEQFF.

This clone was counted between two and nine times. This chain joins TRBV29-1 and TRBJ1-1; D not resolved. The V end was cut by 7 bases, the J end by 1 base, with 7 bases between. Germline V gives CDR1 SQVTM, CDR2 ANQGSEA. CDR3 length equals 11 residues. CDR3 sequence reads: CSGWSNTEAFF. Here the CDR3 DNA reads TGCAGCGGGTGGTCGAACACTGAAGCTTTCTTT.

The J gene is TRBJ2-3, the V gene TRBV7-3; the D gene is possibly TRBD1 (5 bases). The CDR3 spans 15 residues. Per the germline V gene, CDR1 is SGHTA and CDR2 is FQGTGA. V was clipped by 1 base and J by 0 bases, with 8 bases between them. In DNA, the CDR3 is TGTGCCAGCAGCTTAATGACAGCTAGCACAGATACGCAGTATTTT. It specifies CASSLMTASTDTQYF.

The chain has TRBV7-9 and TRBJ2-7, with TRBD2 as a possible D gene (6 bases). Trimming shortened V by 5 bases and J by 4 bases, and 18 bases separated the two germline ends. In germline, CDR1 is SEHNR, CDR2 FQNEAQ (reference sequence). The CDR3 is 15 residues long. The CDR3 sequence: CASSVMGGNIYEQYF. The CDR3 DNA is TGTGCCAGCAGCGTCATGGGGGGAAATATATACGAGCAGTACTTC.

The CDR3 region has the DNA TGTGCCAGCAGCCCGCCAGGAGTCCTCTATGGCTACACCTTC. It specifies CASSPPGVLYGYTF. The chain uses TRBV14 and TRBJ1-2; no firm D call. Germline values: CDR1 SGHDN, CDR2 FVKESK. The V end lost 4 bases, the J end lost 4 bases, and 13 bases lay between the germline ends. The CDR3 runs 14 residues.

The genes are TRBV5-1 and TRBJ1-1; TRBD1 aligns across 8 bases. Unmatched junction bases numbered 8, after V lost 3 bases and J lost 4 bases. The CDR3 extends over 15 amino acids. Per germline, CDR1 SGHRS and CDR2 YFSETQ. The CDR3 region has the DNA TGCGCCAGCAGCTACTATCAGGGGGCGTCCACTGAAGCTTTCTTT. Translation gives CASSYYQGASTEAFF.

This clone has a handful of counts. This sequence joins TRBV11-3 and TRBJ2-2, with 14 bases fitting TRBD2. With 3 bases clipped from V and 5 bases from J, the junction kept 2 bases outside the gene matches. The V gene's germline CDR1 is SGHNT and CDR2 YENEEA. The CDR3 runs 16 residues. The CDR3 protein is CASSFGLAGGTGELFF. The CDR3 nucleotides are TGTGCCAGCAGCTTCGGACTAGCGGGAGGAACCGGGGAGCTGTTTTTT.

The CDR3 bases are TGTGCCAGCAGCTTAAAAGGCCAAGAGACCCAGTACTTC. Its translation: CASSLKGQETQYF. The V and J genes are TRBV7-2 and TRBJ2-5; D uncertain. With 2 bases removed from V and 1 base from J, the gap between germline ends came to 5 bases. CDR3 size: 13 residues. Germline CDR1 and CDR2: SGHTA and FQGNSA.

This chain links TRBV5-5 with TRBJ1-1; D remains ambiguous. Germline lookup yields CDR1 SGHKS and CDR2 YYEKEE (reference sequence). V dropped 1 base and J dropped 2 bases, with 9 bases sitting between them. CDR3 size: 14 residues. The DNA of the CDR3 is TGTGCCAGCAGCTTGTGGCGGATAAACACTGAAGCTTTCTTT. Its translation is CASSLWRINTEAFF.

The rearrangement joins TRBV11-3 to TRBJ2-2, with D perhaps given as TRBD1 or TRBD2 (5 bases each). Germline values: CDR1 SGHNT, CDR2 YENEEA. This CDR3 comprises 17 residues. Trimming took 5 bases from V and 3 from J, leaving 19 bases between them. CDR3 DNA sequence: TGTGCCAGCAGCCCGGGGTGGCCCGGGACGGACACCGGGGAGCTGTTTTTT. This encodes CASSPGWPGTDTGELFF.

CDR3: CASSADRNTEAFF. DNA for the CDR3: TGTGCCAGTAGTGCGGACCGGAACACTGAAGCTTTCTTT. The chain employs TRBV19 and TRBJ1-1; D remains unclear. Germline lookup yields CDR1 LNHDA and CDR2 SQIVND (reference sequence). V lost 5 bases, J lost 1 base, and 8 bases lay in between. This CDR3 is built from 13 residues. Looking up the rest from reference TRBV19 and TRBJ1-1 gives the full variable domain: DGGITQSPKYLFRKEGQNVTLSCEQNLNHDAMYWYRQDPGQGLRLIYYSQIVNDFQKGDIAEGYSVSREKKESFPLTVTSAQKNPTAFYLCASSADRNTEAFFGQGTRLTVV.

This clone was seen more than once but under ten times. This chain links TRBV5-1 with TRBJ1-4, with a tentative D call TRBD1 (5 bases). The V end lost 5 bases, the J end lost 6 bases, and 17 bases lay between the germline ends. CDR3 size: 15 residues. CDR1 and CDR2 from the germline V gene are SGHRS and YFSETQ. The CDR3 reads CASSATAGSYEKLFF. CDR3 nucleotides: TGCGCCAGCAGTGCGACTGCAGGGAGCTATGAAAAACTGTTTTTT.

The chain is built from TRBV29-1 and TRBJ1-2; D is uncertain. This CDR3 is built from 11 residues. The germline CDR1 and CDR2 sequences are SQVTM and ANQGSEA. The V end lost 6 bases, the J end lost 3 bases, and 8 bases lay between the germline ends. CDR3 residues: CSVDTHYGYTF. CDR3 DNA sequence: TGCAGCGTCGACACACACTATGGCTACACCTTC. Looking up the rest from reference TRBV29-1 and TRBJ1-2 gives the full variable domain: SAVISQKPSRDICQRGTSLTIQCQVDSQVTMMFWYRQQPGQSLTLIATANQGSEATYESGFVIDKFPISRPNLTFSTLTVSNMSPEDSSIYLCSVDTHYGYTFGSGTRLTVV.

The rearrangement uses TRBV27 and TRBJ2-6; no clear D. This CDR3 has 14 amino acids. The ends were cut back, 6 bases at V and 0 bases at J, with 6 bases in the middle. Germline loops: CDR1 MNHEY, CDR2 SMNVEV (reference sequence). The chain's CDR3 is CASSRFSGANVLTF. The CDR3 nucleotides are TGTGCCAGCAGCCGCTTCTCTGGGGCCAACGTCCTGACTTTC.

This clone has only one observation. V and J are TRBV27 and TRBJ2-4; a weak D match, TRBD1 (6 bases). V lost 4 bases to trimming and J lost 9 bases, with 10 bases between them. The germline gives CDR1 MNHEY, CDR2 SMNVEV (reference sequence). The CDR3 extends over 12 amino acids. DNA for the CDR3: TGTGCCAGCAGTTCCCACAGGGCCATTCAGTACTTC. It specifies CASSSHRAIQYF.

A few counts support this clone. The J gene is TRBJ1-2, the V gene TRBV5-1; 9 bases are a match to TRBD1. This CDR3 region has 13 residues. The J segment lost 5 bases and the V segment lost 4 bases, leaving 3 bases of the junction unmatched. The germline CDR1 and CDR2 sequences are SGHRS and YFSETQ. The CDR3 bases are TGCGCCAGCAGCATAGGGACAGGGTATGGCTACACCTTC. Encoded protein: CASSIGTGYGYTF. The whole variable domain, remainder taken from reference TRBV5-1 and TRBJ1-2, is KAGVTQTPRYLIKTRGQQVTLSCSPISGHRSVSWYQQTPGQGLQFLFEYFSETQRNKGNFPGRFSGRQFSNSRSEMNVSTLELGDSALYLCASSIGTGYGYTFGSGTRLTVV.

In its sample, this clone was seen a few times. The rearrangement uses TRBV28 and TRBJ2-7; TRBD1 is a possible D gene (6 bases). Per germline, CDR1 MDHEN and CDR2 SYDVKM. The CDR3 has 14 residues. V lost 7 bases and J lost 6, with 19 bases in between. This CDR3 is CASNGTPLRVEQYF. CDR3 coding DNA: TGTGCCAGCAACGGGACACCCCTTCGGGTCGAGCAGTACTTC.

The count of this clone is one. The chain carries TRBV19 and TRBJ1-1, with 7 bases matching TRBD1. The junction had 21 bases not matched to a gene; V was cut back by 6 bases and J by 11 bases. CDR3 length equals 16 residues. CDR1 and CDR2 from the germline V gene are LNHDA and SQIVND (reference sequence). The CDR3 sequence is CASRYSRTGPPVNAFF. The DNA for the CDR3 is TGTGCCAGTAGGTATTCCAGGACAGGCCCCCCCGTGAACGCTTTCTTT.

The CDR3 DNA reads TGTGCCAGCAGCTTAAGCGGGGGCACCTACGAGCAGTACTTC. This gives the protein CASSLSGGTYEQYF. The chain employs TRBV7-3 and TRBJ2-7; possibly TRBD2 for D (7 bases). Germline V gene lookup returns CDR1 SGHTA and CDR2 FQGTGA. Trimming cost V 1 base and J 2 bases, with 9 bases left between them. The CDR3 has 14 residues.

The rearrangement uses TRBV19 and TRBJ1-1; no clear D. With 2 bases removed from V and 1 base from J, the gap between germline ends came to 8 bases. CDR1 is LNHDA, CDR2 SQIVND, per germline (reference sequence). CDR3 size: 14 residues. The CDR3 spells CASSIRPENTEAFF. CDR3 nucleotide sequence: TGTGCCAGTAGTATAAGACCCGAGAACACTGAAGCTTTCTTT.

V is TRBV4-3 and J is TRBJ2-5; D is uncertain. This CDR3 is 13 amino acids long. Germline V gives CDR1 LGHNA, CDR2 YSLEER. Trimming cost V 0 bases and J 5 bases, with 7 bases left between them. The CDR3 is CASSQDLKETQYF. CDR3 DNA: TGCGCCAGCAGCCAAGATCTTAAGGAGACCCAGTACTTC.

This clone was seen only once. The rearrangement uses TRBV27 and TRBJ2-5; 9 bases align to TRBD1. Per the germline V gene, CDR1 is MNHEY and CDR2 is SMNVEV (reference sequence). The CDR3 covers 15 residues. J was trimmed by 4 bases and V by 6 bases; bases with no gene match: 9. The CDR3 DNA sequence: TGTGCCAGCAGACTTAACAGGGGGCGGGGAGAGACCCAGTACTTC. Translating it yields CASRLNRGRGETQYF.

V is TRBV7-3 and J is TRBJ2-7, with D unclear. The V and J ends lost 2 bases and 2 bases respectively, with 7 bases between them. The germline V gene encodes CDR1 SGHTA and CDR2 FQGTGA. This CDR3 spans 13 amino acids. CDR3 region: CASSLVVTYEQYF. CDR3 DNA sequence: TGTGCCAGCAGCTTAGTCGTCACCTACGAGCAGTACTTC. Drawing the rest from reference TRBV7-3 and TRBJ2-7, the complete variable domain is GAGVSQTPSNKVTEKGKYVELRCDPISGHTALYWYRQSLGQGPEFLIYFQGTGAADDSGLPNDRFFAVRPEGSVSTLKIQRTERGDSAVYLCASSLVVTYEQYFGPGTRLTVT.

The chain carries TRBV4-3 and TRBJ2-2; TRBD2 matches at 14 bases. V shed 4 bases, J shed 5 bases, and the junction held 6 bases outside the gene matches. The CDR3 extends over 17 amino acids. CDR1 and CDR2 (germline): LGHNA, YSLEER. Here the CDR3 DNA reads TGCGCCAGCAGCCGAGGACTAGCGGGAGGTGGTACCGGGGAGCTGTTTTTT. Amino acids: CASSRGLAGGGTGELFF.

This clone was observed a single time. CDR3 in DNA: TGTGCCAGCAGCGTAGAAAGTAGAGGGGATACGCAGTATTTT. Translating it yields CASSVESRGDTQYF. The gene calls are TRBV9 and TRBJ2-3; weak D call: TRBD2 (5 bases). V lost 0 bases, J lost 6 bases, and 11 bases lay in between. Germline V gene sequence: CDR1 SGDLS, CDR2 YYNGEE. This CDR3 has 14 amino acids.